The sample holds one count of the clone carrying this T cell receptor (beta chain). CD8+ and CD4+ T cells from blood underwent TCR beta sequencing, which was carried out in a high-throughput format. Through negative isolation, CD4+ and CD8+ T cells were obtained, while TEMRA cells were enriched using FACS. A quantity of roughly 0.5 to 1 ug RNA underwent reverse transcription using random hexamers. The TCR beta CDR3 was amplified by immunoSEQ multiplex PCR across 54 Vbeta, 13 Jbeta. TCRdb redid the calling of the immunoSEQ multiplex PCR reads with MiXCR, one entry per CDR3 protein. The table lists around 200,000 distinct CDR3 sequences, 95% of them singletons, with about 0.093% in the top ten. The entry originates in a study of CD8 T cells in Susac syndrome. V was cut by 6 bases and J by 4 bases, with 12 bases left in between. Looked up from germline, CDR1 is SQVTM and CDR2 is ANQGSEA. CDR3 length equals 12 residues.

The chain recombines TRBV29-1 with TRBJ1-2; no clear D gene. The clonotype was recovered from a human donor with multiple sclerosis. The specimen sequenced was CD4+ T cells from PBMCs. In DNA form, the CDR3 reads TGCAGCGTCGCGGATCCGGGCTATGGCTACACCTTC. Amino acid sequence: CSVADPGYGYTF.